Presented here are 28 T cell receptor beta chains from one specimen sequenced in a study of PD-1 blockade in classical Hodgkin lymphoma (TCRdb year 2020). The library was made by the immunoSEQ multiplex PCR assay. Sourced from immuneACCESS, this table was stored by TCRdb with only in-frame sequences that have V and J called. A share of the clones is absent; for the studies checked, an unresolved V gene accounts for under half, and the remainder has no known explanation. This sample has 25,000 to 35,000 clones in its table, and 88% of those were observed once. The ten largest clones take up 1% to 1.5% of the sample. The time point label on this specimen signifies: newly diagnosed, previously untreated cHL patient sample. Using a Miltenyi CD4+ T cell isolation kit, CD4+ T cells were purified from thawed PBMCs through magnetic negative selection. Sequencing was done on a sample of CD4+ T cells from blood. These receptors were collected from a human donor with classical Hodgkin lymphoma.

This clone was counted once. The chain uses TRBV30 and TRBJ2-3; D ambiguous. This CDR3 spans 11 amino acids. Trimming removed 5 bases at V and 8 bases at J, with 11 bases between. Germline V gives CDR1 GTSNPN, CDR2 SVGIG (reference sequence). The CDR3 coding sequence is TGTGCCTGGGGCCGTTGGCGTACGCAGTATTTT. Translated, it gives CAWGRWRTQYF. The whole variable domain, filled in from reference TRBV30 and TRBJ2-3, reads SQTIHQWPATLVQPVGSPLSLECTVEGTSNPNLYWYRQAAGRGLQLLFYSVGIGQISSEVPQNLSASRPQDRQFILSSKKLLLSDSGFYLCAWGRWRTQYFGPGTRLTVL.

The chain has TRBV5-4 and TRBJ1-1; no clear D. The CDR3 loop spans 11 amino acids. Germline loops: CDR1 SGHNT, CDR2 YYREEE (reference sequence). V lost 0 bases to trimming and J lost 7 bases, with 4 bases between them. CDR3 sequence reads: CASSLEGEAFF. The CDR3 DNA follows: TGTGCCAGCAGCTTGGAAGGTGAAGCTTTCTTT.

The gene calls are TRBV5-6 and TRBJ2-7; 11 positions agree with TRBD2. V gave up 4 bases and J gave up 6 bases; unmatched junction bases: 9. This CDR3 spans 15 amino acids. Germline values: CDR1 SGHDT, CDR2 YYEEEE. Written as DNA, the CDR3 is TGTGCCAGCAGCACGATACTAGCGGGAGTATCCGAGCAGTACTTC. It translates to CASSTILAGVSEQYF.

This clone turned up a few times. The chain is built from TRBV14 and TRBJ1-4; 7 bases are a match to TRBD1. CDR1 is SGHDN, CDR2 FVKESK, per germline. This CDR3 region has 16 residues. The J segment lost 2 bases and the V segment lost 4 bases, leaving 7 bases of the junction unmatched. The CDR3 DNA reads as TGTGCCAGCAGCCGACTCAGGGGGGGGACTAATGAAAAACTGTTTTTT. Translation gives CASSRLRGGTNEKLFF.

This clone was found once. V and J are TRBV7-9 and TRBJ2-7; D possibly uses TRBD1 or TRBD2 (5 bases each). V was clipped by 4 bases and J by 0 bases, with 10 bases between them. There are 14 residues in the CDR3. CDR1 is SEHNR and CDR2 is FQNEAQ in the germline V gene (reference sequence). The CDR3 region has the DNA TGTGCCAGCAGCTCGGGGACCAACTCCTACGAGCAGTACTTC. This translates into CASSSGTNSYEQYF. Together with reference TRBV7-9 and TRBJ2-7, the CDR3 gives the full variable domain: DTGVSQNPRHKITKRGQNVTFRCDPISEHNRLYWYRQTLGQGPEFLTYFQNEAQLEKSRLLSDRFSAERPKGSFSTLEIQRTEQGDSAMYLCASSSGTNSYEQYFGPGTRLTVT.

The chain employs TRBV5-1 and TRBJ1-5; weak D call: TRBD1 (5 bases). Trimming shortened V by 5 bases and J by 4 bases, and 10 bases separated the two germline ends. The CDR3 is 13 amino acids. Per the germline V gene, CDR1 is SGHRS and CDR2 is YFSETQ. DNA of the CDR3: TGCGCCAGCAGAGAGGGGATAAATCAGCCCCAGCATTTT. Protein product: CASREGINQPQHF.

The gene calls are TRBV2 and TRBJ1-1, with D tentatively TRBD1 (5 bases). Trimming stripped 8 bases from V and 6 bases from J, with 10 bases between. The germline gives CDR1 SNHLY, CDR2 FYNNEI. The CDR3 sequence is 11 residues long. CDR3 nucleotide sequence: TGTGCCAGCTCCTGGGGGGCTGAAGCTTTCTTT. Its protein is CASSWGAEAFF.

The J gene is TRBJ1-2, the V gene TRBV5-1; no clear D. The CDR3 loop spans 14 amino acids. Trimming shortened V by 6 bases and J by 0 bases, and 12 bases separated the two germline ends. Germline V gene lookup returns CDR1 SGHRS and CDR2 YFSETQ. For the CDR3, the DNA is TGCGCCAGCAATCCTAGTGGGGCTAACTATGGCTACACCTTC. Its protein product is CASNPSGANYGYTF. The whole variable domain, remainder taken from reference TRBV5-1 and TRBJ1-2, is KAGVTQTPRYLIKTRGQQVTLSCSPISGHRSVSWYQQTPGQGLQFLFEYFSETQRNKGNFPGRFSGRQFSNSRSEMNVSTLELGDSALYLCASNPSGANYGYTFGSGTRLTVV.

This clone was counted between two and nine times. The rearrangement uses TRBV18 and TRBJ1-2, with D hard to call. The CDR3 covers 11 residues. CDR1 and CDR2 (germline): KGHSH, LQKENI. V was cut by 5 bases and J by 7 bases, with 8 bases left in between. The CDR3 DNA reads TGTGCCAGCTCAGACATGGGTGGCTACACCTTC. Protein product: CASSDMGGYTF.

This clone was counted once. At one end, the junction sequence differs from germline, possibly due to a read error. Other DNA sequences in the sample encode the same CDR3. The chain couples TRBV2 to TRBJ1-1; D is undetermined. CDR1 and CDR2 from the germline V gene are SNHLY and FYNNEI. The CDR3 runs 15 residues. The CDR3 nucleotides are TGTGCCAGCAGTGAGGCAGCGGGGATTAGCACTGAAGCTTTTTTT. Translation gives CASSEAAGISTEAFF.

The chain is built from TRBV21-1 and TRBJ2-1; the D segment call TRBD2 is taken from the table without a DNA check. TRBV21-1 is a recognized pseudogene. CDR3 length: 17 residues. This chain's CDR3 is CASSKVGTSGLYNEQFF. The DNA for the CDR3 is TGTGCCAGCAGCAAAGTGGGGACTAGCGGCTTATACAATGAGCAGTTCTTC.

J is TRBJ1-1 and V is TRBV5-1; no reliable D call. The germline CDR1 and CDR2 sequences are SGHRS and YFSETQ. The CDR3 contains 14 residues. V was pared by 1 base and J by 0 bases, with 7 bases between. CDR3 region: CASSLFDMNTEAFF. In DNA, the CDR3 is TGCGCCAGCAGCTTGTTTGACATGAACACTGAAGCTTTCTTT.

The chain carries TRBV7-3 and TRBJ2-5; 8 nucleotides agree with TRBD2. V lost 3 bases, J lost 4 bases, and 7 bases stayed unmatched. Per germline, CDR1 SGHTA and CDR2 FQGTGA. The CDR3 runs 15 residues. The CDR3 nucleotides read TGTGCCAGCAGCTTTAGAGCGGGAGTGATAGAGACCCAGTACTTC. Translating it yields CASSFRAGVIETQYF. The full variable domain, completed using reference TRBV7-3 and TRBJ2-5, is GAGVSQTPSNKVTEKGKYVELRCDPISGHTALYWYRQSLGQGPEFLIYFQGTGAADDSGLPNDRFFAVRPEGSVSTLKIQRTERGDSAVYLCASSFRAGVIETQYFGPGTRLLVL.

The chain joins TRBV19 to TRBJ1-1; D is unresolved. Trimming took off 3 bases at V and 10 bases at J, with 12 bases between the two ends. The CDR3 length is 12 residues. CDR1 LNHDA and CDR2 SQIVND come from the germline V gene (reference sequence). The CDR3 DNA sequence: TGTGCCAGTAGTATTCGGGCTTTAGGAGCTTTCTTT. The encoded protein is CASSIRALGAFF.

The V gene is TRBV28, the J gene TRBJ1-2, with D maybe TRBD1 (6 bases). V was trimmed by 6 bases and J by 8 bases, leaving 13 bases between them. The CDR3 consists of 12 residues. Germline-derived CDR1 and CDR2 are MDHEN and SYDVKM. In nucleotides, the CDR3 is TGTGCCAGCAGGCTGGCAGGGGTCGGCTACACCTTC. This translates into CASRLAGVGYTF.

This rearrangement joins TRBV18 to TRBJ1-3; possible D gene TRBD1, 5 bases. V lost 0 bases and J lost 4, with 10 bases in between. CDR1 KGHSH and CDR2 LQKENI come from the germline V gene. This CDR3 comprises 15 residues. In DNA, the CDR3 is TGTGCCAGCTCACCACCCGGGACGGGGGGAAACACCATATATTTT. This encodes CASSPPGTGGNTIYF. Looking up the rest from reference TRBV18 and TRBJ1-3 gives the full variable domain: NAGVMQNPRHLVRRRGQEARLRCSPMKGHSHVYWYRQLPEEGLKFMVYLQKENIIDESGMPKERFSAEFPKEGPSILRIQQVVRGDSAAYFCASSPPGTGGNTIYFGEGSWLTVV.

This chain connects TRBV29-1 to TRBJ1-3; D gene unclear. CDR1 and CDR2 from the germline V gene are SQVTM and ANQGSEA. V was pared by 7 bases and J by 0 bases, with 10 bases between. The CDR3 totals 13 residues. The CDR3 DNA reads TGCAGCGCCACTACAAACTCTGGAAACACCATATATTTT. Amino acid sequence: CSATTNSGNTIYF.

The chain is built from TRBV9 and TRBJ2-1; maybe TRBD2 (6 bases). This CDR3 comprises 16 residues. The V gene lost 0 bases and the J gene lost 4 bases, with 14 bases spanning the gap. Germline values: CDR1 SGDLS, CDR2 YYNGEE. The CDR3 DNA reads as TGTGCCAGCAGCGTAGGGGGGACTTTCGGATACAATGAGCAGTTCTTC. This sequence encodes CASSVGGTFGYNEQFF.

The rearrangement joins TRBV5-1 to TRBJ1-5; a weak D match, TRBD1 (5 bases). Trimming removed 0 bases from V and 6 bases from J, with 10 bases in between. This CDR3 spans 14 amino acids. Germline-derived CDR1 and CDR2 are SGHRS and YFSETQ. The CDR3 DNA reads as TGCGCCAGCAGCTTGGATGGCGGGGGTCAGCCCCAGCATTTT. Amino acids: CASSLDGGGQPQHF.

This chain joins TRBV11-2 and TRBJ1-4; D is uncertain. Germline CDR1 is SGHAT and CDR2 is FQNNGV. The CDR3 covers 19 residues. V gave up 1 base and J gave up 0 bases, with 18 bases separating them. The CDR3 is CASSLGAWGQVATNEKLFF. CDR3 coding DNA: TGTGCCAGCAGCTTAGGGGCTTGGGGTCAAGTTGCAACTAATGAAAAACTGTTTTTT.

The V and J genes are TRBV7-2 and TRBJ1-2; no clear D gene. This CDR3 has 16 amino acids. V lost 1 base and J lost 1, with 13 bases in between. Germline values: CDR1 SGHTA, CDR2 FQGNSA. The CDR3 region is CASSLDPVSRNYGYTF. CDR3 DNA sequence: TGTGCCAGCAGCTTAGACCCAGTTTCCCGTAACTATGGCTACACCTTC.

This rearrangement joins TRBV7-8 to TRBJ1-1; a possible D gene is TRBD1 (5 bases). Germline CDR1 and CDR2: SGHVS and FQNEAQ. Trimming took off 3 bases at V and 2 bases at J, with 13 bases between the two ends. The CDR3 is 15 residues long. CDR3 in DNA: TGTGCCAGCAGCTTCTACAGGCTGGAAAACACTGAAGCTTTCTTT. Translation: CASSFYRLENTEAFF.

This CDR3 reads CASTPPGGNEKLFF. CDR3 DNA: TGTGCCAGCACCCCCCCCGGGGGTAATGAAAAACTGTTTTTT. The chain combines TRBV28 with TRBJ1-4, with D perhaps TRBD1 (5 bases). Germline-derived CDR1 and CDR2 are MDHEN and SYDVKM. The CDR3 has 14 residues. V gave up 7 bases and J gave up 4 bases, with 13 bases separating them.

V and J are TRBV7-9 and TRBJ2-1; 13 bases map to TRBD2. CDR3 length: 19 amino acids. The V segment lost 5 bases and the J segment 4 bases; nucleotides outside the gene matches: 14. CDR1 is SEHNR and CDR2 is FQNEAQ in the germline V gene (reference sequence). The CDR3 DNA follows: TGTGCCAGCAGCCCTAGGACTAGCGGGAGAGAGGGGGCTTACAATGAGCAGTTCTTC. This codes for CASSPRTSGREGAYNEQFF.

CDR3 coding DNA: TGTGCCAGCCGCCGGGACGGGGAAGCTTTCTTT. Its translation is CASRRDGEAFF. This chain links TRBV5-4 with TRBJ1-1; a weak D match, TRBD1 (5 bases). Trimming cost V 7 bases and J 8 bases, with 12 bases left between them. This CDR3 is 11 amino acids long. Germline V gives CDR1 SGHNT, CDR2 YYREEE (reference sequence).

This clone came up once. The chain carries TRBV27 and TRBJ1-5, with 9 bases aligning to TRBD1. With V trimmed by 6 bases and J by 3 bases, 6 bases remained unmatched. Germline V gene data show CDR1 as MNHEY and CDR2 as SMNVEV (reference sequence). The CDR3 spans 15 residues. DNA for the CDR3: TGTGCCAGCAGCCCCGGGACAGGGCCCAATCAGCCCCAGCATTTT. Protein sequence: CASSPGTGPNQPQHF.

The CDR3 bases are TGTGCCAGCAGTGAAGCGTCACCCGTTACCTACGAGCAGTACTTC. It yields the protein CASSEASPVTYEQYF. V usage is TRBV6-1 and J usage is TRBJ2-7; no firm D call. V was cut by 0 bases and J by 2 bases, with 11 bases left in between. The CDR3 runs 15 residues. From germline, CDR1 is MNHNS and CDR2 SASEGT.

The V gene is TRBV6-1, the J gene TRBJ2-7, with a tentative D call TRBD1 (5 bases). The V and J ends lost 6 bases and 1 base respectively, with 10 bases between them. The CDR3 contains 13 residues. Germline V gives CDR1 MNHNS, CDR2 SASEGT. As DNA, the CDR3 is TGTGCCAGCAGCCTGACAGAGTCCTACGAGCAGTACGTC. This gives the protein CASSLTESYEQYV.